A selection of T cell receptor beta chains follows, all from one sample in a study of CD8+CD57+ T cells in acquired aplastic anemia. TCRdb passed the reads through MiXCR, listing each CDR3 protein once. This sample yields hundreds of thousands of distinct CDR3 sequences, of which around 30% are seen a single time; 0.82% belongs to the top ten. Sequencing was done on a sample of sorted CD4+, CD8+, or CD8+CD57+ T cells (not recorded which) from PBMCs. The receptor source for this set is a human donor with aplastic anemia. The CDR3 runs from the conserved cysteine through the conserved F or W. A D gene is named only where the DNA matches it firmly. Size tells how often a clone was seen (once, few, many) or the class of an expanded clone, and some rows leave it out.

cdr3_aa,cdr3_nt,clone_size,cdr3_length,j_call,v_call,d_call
CASRLGQGYEQYF,TGTGCCAGCAGACTCGGACAGGGCTACGAGCAGTACTTC,many,13,TRBJ2-7,TRBV6-1,TRBD1
CAISVDRVNSPLHF,TGTGCCATCAGCGTTGACAGGGTTAATTCACCCCTCCACTTT,many,14,TRBJ1-6,TRBV10-3,TRBD1
CSVEWGISNQPQHF,TGCAGCGTTGAATGGGGGATCAGCAATCAGCCCCAGCATTTT,few,14,TRBJ1-5,TRBV29-1,.
CACRDLGDTQYF,TGTGCCTGCCGGGACCTCGGAGATACGCAGTATTTT,.,12,TRBJ2-3,TRBV19,.
CASSGLALGGNEQFF,TGTGCCAGCAGCGGGCTAGCGTTAGGGGGCAATGAGCAGTTCTTC,few,15,TRBJ2-1,TRBV4-2,.
CATSGESRLGNTIYF,TGTGCCACCAGCGGGGAATCGCGACTTGGAAACACCATATATTTT,.,15,TRBJ1-3,TRBV10-3,.
CATSRGRLAGRGPEQYF,TGTGCCACCAGCAGAGGTCGACTAGCGGGCAGGGGGCCCGAGCAGTACTTC,once,17,TRBJ2-7,TRBV15,TRBD2
CATSSGDYGYTF,TGTGCCACCTCGTCAGGGGACTATGGCTACACCTTC,many,12,TRBJ1-2,TRBV24-1,.
CAIRLAGLTGELFF,TGTGCCATCAGACTAGCGGGGCTGACCGGGGAGCTGTTTTTT,many,14,TRBJ2-2,TRBV10-3,TRBD2
CASSVRDLNTGELFF,TGTGCCAGCAGCGTACGGGACTTGAACACCGGGGAGCTGTTTTTT,few,15,TRBJ2-2,TRBV9,.
CSARDRRSELTYEQYF,TGCAGTGCTAGAGATCGAAGAAGCGAACTTACCTACGAGCAGTACTTC,many,16,TRBJ2-7,TRBV20-1,.
CASRKPGQGIGYTF,TGTGCCAGCAGGAAACCGGGACAGGGGATCGGCTACACCTTC,.,14,TRBJ1-2,TRBV6-2/TRBV6-3,TRBD1
CASSYDQETQYF,TGTGCCAGCTCCTATGACCAAGAGACCCAGTACTTC,many,12,TRBJ2-5,TRBV2,.
CASSAGQNNTEAFF,TGTGCCAGCAGTGCCGGACAGAACAACACTGAAGCTTTCTTT,.,14,TRBJ1-1,TRBV12-3/TRBV12-4,.
CASSYSGFGGSSNQPQHF,TGTGCCAGCAGTTACTCGGGGTTCGGTGGCAGTAGCAATCAGCCCCAGCATTTT,few,18,TRBJ1-5,TRBV10-3,.
CASSVGTGGFGYTF,TGTGCCAGCAGCGTAGGGACAGGGGGCTTTGGCTACACCTTC,many,14,TRBJ1-2,TRBV9,TRBD1
CASSLSPPNYGYTF,TGCGCCAGCAGCCTTAGTCCCCCTAACTATGGCTACACCTTC,many,14,TRBJ1-2,TRBV5-1,.
CASTDGQWAFF,TGCGCCAGCACCGACGGACAGTGGGCTTTCTTT,few,11,TRBJ1-1,TRBV10-1,.
CSARYLNQPQHF,TGCAGTGCTAGATATCTCAATCAGCCCCAGCATTTT,.,12,TRBJ1-5,TRBV20-1,.